This TCR beta chain was captured in a study of cytomegalovirus exposure and HLA in healthy donors. Trimming shortened V by 4 bases and J by 6 bases, and 17 bases separated the two germline ends. Germline CDR1 and CDR2: SGDLS and YYNGEE. The CDR3 covers 14 residues. With 60 Vbeta and 13 Jbeta primers, the PCR was carried out. Some clones are missing from TCRdb's copy, which holds only in-frame ones; the method was immunoSEQ multiplex PCR. The sample gives 250,000 to 350,000 clones, more than 80% of which show up once; roughly 4% is in the top ten. The chain couples TRBV9 to TRBJ2-7; tentatively, D is TRBD2 (5 bases). The specimen was PBMCs. The origin of this receptor is a middle-aged man in good health and CMV-seropositive. The CDR3 sequence: CASSPRMGSGEQYF. CDR3 bases: TGTGCCAGCAGCCCCCGTATGGGGAGCGGCGAGCAGTACTTC. The variable domain in full, completed from reference TRBV9 and TRBJ2-7, reads DSGVTQTPKHLITATGQRVTLRCSPRSGDLSVYWYQQSLDQGLQFLIQYYNGEERAKGNILERFSAQQFPDLHSELNLSSLELGDSALYFCASSPRMGSGEQYFGPGTRLTVT.